The clone carrying this T cell receptor beta chain was seen at least ten times. Assembly of TCR beta libraries relied on iRepertoire HTBI primers together with Arm-PCR of CDR3 regions. In TCRdb, the multiplex PCR reads were re-called with MiXCR into one record per CDR3 protein. The sample has more than 450,000 distinct CDR3 sequences; approximately 12% are singletons. This record belongs to a study of regulatory T cells in long-lasting Graves disease. The CDR3 is 18 amino acids. Trimming removed 1 base from V and 0 bases from J, with 16 bases in between. Germline loops: CDR1 LNHNV, CDR2 YYDKDF (reference sequence). Stated time point: newly diagnosed GD, antithyroid drugs for less than 3 months. The TCR library used RNA extracted from PBMCs. Another study also made use of these data, one on T cells in Graves' hyperthyroidism and ophthalmopathy.

This TCR was recovered from a woman in her 30s with Graves disease. This chain connects TRBV15 to TRBJ1-5, with a tentative D call TRBD1 (5 bases). The sequencing here drew on peripheral blood mononuclear cells (PBMCs), taken at new diagnosis, from a patient treated with antithyroid drugs. CDR3 residues: CATSRAIWDSDSNQPQHF. In nucleotides, the CDR3 is TGTGCCACCAGCAGAGCCATCTGGGACTCGGATAGCAATCAGCCCCAGCATTTT.